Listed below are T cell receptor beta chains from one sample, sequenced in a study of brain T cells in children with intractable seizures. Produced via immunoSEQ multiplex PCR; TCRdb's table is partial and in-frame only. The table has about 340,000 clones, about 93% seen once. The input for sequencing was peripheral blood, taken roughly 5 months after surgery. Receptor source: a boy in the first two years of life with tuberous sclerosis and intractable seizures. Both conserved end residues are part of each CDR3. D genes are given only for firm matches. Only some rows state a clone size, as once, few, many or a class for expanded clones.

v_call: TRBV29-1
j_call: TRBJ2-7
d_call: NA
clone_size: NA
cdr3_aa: CSVEIMAYEQYF

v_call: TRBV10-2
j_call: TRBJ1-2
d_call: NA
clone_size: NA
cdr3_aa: CASTDRLGGGYTF

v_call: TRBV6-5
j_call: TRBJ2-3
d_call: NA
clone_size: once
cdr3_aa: CAVRNPELTDTQYF

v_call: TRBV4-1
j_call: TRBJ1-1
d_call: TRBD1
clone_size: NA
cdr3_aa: CASSQHQGAVNTEAFF

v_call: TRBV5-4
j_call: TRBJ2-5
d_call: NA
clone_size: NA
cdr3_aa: CASSWGQGTQYF

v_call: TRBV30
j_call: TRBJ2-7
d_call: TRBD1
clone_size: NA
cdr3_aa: CAWTGTGTARRRIFDEQYF

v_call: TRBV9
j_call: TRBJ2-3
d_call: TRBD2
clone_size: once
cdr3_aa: CASSVYPGLARDTQYF

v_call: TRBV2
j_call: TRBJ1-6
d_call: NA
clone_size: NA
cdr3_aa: CASRFKSLVALHF

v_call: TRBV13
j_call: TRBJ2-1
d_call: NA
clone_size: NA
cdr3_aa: CASKLQGGGYNEQFF

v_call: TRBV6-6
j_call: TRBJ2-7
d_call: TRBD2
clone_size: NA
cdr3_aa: CASSRSGGAYEQYF

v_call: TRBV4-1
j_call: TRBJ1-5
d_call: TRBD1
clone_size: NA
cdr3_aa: CASSRDRVLGQPQHF

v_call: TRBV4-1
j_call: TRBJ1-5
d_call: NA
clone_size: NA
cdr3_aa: CASSAEGGRQPQHF

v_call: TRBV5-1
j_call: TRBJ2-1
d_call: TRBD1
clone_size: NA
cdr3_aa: CASSLVPGQGTYNEQFF

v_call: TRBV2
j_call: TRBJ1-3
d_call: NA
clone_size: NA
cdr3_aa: CASSEDYSGNTIYF

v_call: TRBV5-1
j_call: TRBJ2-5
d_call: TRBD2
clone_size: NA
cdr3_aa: CASSISGATQETQYF

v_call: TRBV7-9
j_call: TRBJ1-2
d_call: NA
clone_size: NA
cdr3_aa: CASTPNEVVGYGYTF

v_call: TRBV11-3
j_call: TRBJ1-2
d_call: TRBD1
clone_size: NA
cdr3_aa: CASSFGTGYGYTF

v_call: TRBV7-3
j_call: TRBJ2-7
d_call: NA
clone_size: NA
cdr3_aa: CASSFYNGYEQYF

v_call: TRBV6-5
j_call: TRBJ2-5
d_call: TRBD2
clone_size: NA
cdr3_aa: CASTGGTPGGETQYF

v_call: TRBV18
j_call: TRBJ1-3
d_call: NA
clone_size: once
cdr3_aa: CASSPGGVGNTIYF

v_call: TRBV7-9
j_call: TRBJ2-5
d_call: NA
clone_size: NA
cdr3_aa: CASSSTGNQETQYF

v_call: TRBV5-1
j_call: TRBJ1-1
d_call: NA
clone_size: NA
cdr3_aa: CASSKKLNTEAFF

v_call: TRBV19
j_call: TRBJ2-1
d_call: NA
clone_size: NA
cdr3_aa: CASTPRTSQSGSSYNEQFF

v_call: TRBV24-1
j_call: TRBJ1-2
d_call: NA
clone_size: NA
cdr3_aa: CATSGIGEFGYTF

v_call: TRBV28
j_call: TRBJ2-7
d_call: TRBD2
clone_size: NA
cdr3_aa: CASSPGTSVRSQYF

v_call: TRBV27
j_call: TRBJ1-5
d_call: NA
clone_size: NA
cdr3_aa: CASRLGVGQPQHF

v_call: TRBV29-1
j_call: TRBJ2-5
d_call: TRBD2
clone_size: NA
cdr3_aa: CSVEGLAATQYF

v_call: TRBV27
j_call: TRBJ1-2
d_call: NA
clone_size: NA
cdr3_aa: CASKDLYGYTF

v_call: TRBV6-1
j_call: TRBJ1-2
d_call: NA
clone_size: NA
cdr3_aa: CASSETYGYTF

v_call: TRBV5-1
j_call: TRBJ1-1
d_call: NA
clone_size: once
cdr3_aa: CASSFFTSTEAFF

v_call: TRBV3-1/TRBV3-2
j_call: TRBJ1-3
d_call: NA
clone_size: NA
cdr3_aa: CASSQPTGHSGNTIYF

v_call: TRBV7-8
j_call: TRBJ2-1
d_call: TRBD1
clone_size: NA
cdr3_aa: CASSPIILDRGHGNEQFF

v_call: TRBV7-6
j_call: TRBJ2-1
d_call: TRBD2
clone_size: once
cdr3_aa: CASSQRSAGGNKVNEQFF

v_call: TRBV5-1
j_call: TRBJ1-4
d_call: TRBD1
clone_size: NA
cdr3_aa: CASSQDYRGRNEKLFF

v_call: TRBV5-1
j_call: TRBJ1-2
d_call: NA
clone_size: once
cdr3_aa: CASSLNTRGYTF

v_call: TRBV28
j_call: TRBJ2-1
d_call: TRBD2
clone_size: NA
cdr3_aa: CASSLREGRDEQFF

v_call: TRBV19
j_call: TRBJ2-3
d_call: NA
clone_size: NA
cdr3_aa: CASSIDVPQGPKIAHSVTQYF

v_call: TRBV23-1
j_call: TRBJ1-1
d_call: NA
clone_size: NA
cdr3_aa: CASSQRRRWRGGNGDTEAFF

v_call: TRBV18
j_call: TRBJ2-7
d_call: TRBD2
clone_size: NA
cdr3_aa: CASSLQGFSSGASYEQYF

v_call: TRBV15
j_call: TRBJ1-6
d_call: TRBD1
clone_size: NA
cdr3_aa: CATSRALGQTVNSPLHF

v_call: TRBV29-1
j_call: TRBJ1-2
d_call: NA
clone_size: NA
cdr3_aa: CSVDEDVLANYGYTF

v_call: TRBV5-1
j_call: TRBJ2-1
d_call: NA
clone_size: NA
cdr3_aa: CASSPGRDNEQFF

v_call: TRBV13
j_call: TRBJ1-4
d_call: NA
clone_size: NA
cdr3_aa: CASSLVASPATNEKLFF

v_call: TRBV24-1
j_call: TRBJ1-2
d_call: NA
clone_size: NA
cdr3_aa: CATNSRSILGYTF

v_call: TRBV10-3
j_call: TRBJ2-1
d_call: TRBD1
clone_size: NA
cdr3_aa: CAISESGIGTGEWNEQFF

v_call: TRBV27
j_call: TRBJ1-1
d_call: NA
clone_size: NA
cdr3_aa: CASSLGQNTEAFF

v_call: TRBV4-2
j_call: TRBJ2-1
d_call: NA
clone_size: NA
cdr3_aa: CASSQVQGTEQFF

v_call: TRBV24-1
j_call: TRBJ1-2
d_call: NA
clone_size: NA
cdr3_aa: CATSDFGYGYTF

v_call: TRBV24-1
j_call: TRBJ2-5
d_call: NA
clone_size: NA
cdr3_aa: CATSDPQETQYF

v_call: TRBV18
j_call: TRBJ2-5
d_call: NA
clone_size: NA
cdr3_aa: CASLGTFQETQYF

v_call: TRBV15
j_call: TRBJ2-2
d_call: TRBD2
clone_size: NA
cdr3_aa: CATSRDLGLATGELFF

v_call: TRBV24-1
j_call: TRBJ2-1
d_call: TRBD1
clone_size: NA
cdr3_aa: CATSDGGTGTYNEQFF

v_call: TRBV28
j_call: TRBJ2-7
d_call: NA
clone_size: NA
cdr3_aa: CASSSGAVFSYEQYF

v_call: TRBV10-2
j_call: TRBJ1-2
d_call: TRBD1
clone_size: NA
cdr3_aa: CASSDRGDYGYTF

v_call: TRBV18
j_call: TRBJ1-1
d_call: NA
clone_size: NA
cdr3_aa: CASSPPWGEAFF

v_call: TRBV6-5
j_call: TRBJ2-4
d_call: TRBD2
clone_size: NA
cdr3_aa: CASSYVGGGAKNIQYF

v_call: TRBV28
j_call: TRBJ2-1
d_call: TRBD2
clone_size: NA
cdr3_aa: CASSLPYRLAGLYEQFF